Below, 27 T cell receptor beta chains from the same sample are listed, as sequenced in a study of Ad26.COV2.S vaccination and SARS-CoV-2 variants. Sequencing used immunoSEQ multiplex PCR; TCRdb keeps in-frame clones, though not all of them. The sample yields around 320,000 clones, 80% to 90% seen once. The sample's treatment: around 19 received Ad26.COV2.S at low or high dose, single or two shots; about 5 received placebo; per-sample allocation not given. Following the first vaccine or placebo injection, samples were taken on day 63. This sample comprised peripheral blood, obtained in a trial of Ad26.COV2.S vaccine versus placebo. Every receptor here comes from a person aged 18-65 years who received the Ad26.COV2.S COVID-19 vaccine or a placebo.

The rearrangement uses TRBV7-2 and TRBJ2-6, with 8 positions matching TRBD1. V was clipped by 5 bases and J by 2 bases; unmatched bases: 11. CDR1 and CDR2 from the germline V gene are SGHTA and FQGNSA. The CDR3 has 18 residues. Written as DNA, the CDR3 is TGTGCCAGCAGCACGGCAGGGGGCGGCTCTGCTGGGGCCAACGTCCTGACTTTC. This gives the protein CASSTAGGGSAGANVLTF.

CDR3 sequence reads: CATRTGGGSPLHF. The CDR3 coding sequence is TGTGCCACCAGGACAGGGGGGGGTTCACCCCTCCACTTT. J is TRBJ1-6 and V is TRBV19; the match to TRBD1 covers 10 bases. The V segment lost 10 bases and the J segment 9 bases; nucleotides outside the gene matches: 6. The CDR3 is 13 residues long. From germline, CDR1 is LNHDA and CDR2 SQIVND (reference sequence).

V usage is TRBV12-5 and J usage is TRBJ1-1; unclear D gene. The CDR3 sequence is 13 residues long. The V end lost 6 bases, the J end lost 2 bases, and 10 bases lay between the germline ends. Germline V gene data show CDR1 as LGHNT and CDR2 as FRNRAP. CDR3 loop: CASGRGVNTEAFF. CDR3 sequence (DNA): TGTGCTAGTGGCCGCGGGGTTAACACTGAAGCTTTCTTT.

The rearrangement links TRBV4-1 to TRBJ1-4; D not certain. Trimming pared 1 base from V and 8 bases from J, leaving 14 bases between. Germline V CDR1 and CDR2: MGHRA, YSYEKL. The CDR3 covers 15 residues. CDR3 in amino acids: CASSQGPGPSEKLFF. In DNA form, the CDR3 reads TGCGCCAGCAGCCAAGGGCCGGGCCCCTCAGAAAAACTGTTTTTT.

The sample holds a few counts of this clone. The V and J genes are TRBV4-2 and TRBJ1-1; D uncertain. V was clipped by 4 bases and J by 1 base, with 10 bases between them. The CDR3 covers 14 residues. Per the germline V gene, CDR1 is LGHNA and CDR2 is YNFKEQ. The CDR3 reads CASSPYPKNTEAFF. The CDR3 DNA reads TGTGCCAGCAGCCCATATCCTAAGAACACTGAAGCTTTCTTT.

In its sample, this clone was seen once. The V and J genes are TRBV4-1 and TRBJ2-7; 8 nucleotides line up with TRBD2. The ends lost 4 bases at V and 1 base at J; junction bases unmatched: 9. Germline CDR1 MGHRA, CDR2 YSYEKL. This CDR3 region has 16 residues. CDR3 in amino acids: CASSPAQSGGSYEQYF. The CDR3 DNA follows: TGCGCCAGCAGCCCGGCCCAGTCGGGGGGGTCCTACGAGCAGTACTTC.

This chain connects TRBV15 to TRBJ2-5; 11 bases align to TRBD2. The CDR3 loop spans 16 amino acids. Germline V gene sequence: CDR1 LNHNV, CDR2 YYDKDF (reference sequence). Unmatched junction bases numbered 6, after V lost 1 base and J lost 5 bases. The CDR3, as DNA: TGTGCCACCAGCAGAGCTCGACTAGCGGGGCAGGAGACCCAGTACTTC. Its protein is CATSRARLAGQETQYF.

The CDR3 region has the DNA TGTGCCAGTAGTACGGCGGCGAACACCGGGGAGCTGTTTTTT. The encoded protein is CASSTAANTGELFF. The genes are TRBV19 and TRBJ2-2, with no clear D. CDR3 length: 14 amino acids. V lost 4 bases and J lost 0, with 6 bases in between. Germline V gene lookup returns CDR1 LNHDA and CDR2 SQIVND (reference sequence).

This sequence joins TRBV6-4 and TRBJ2-2; 12 bases are shared with TRBD2. This CDR3 contains 19 residues. V dropped 6 bases and J dropped 1; count of bases not matched to a gene: 12. The V gene's germline CDR1 is MRHNA and CDR2 SNTAGT. CDR3 in amino acids: CASRRTGLAGGQNTGELFF. The CDR3 DNA reads as TGTGCCAGCAGGAGGACTGGCCTAGCGGGGGGGCAGAACACCGGGGAGCTGTTTTTT.

This chain uses TRBV9 with TRBJ2-1; the D gene could be TRBD1 or TRBD2 (6 bases each). Trimming removed 1 base at V and 4 bases at J, with 12 bases between. The CDR3 sequence is 15 residues long. Looked up from germline, CDR1 is SGDLS and CDR2 is YYNGEE. CDR3 DNA sequence: TGTGCCAGCAGCGTAAGGACGGGGGCTTACAATGAGCAGTTCTTC. Residues: CASSVRTGAYNEQFF.

J is TRBJ1-1 and V is TRBV15, with D tentatively TRBD1 (5 bases). The ends were cut back, 1 base at V and 1 base at J, with 10 bases in the middle. Germline V gene data show CDR1 as LNHNV and CDR2 as YYDKDF (reference sequence). The CDR3 is 15 amino acids. The CDR3 spells CATSRGGTGNTEAFF. The CDR3 region has the DNA TGTGCCACCAGCAGAGGGGGGACGGGGAACACTGAAGCTTTCTTT.

The CDR3, as DNA: TGTGCCAGCAGCTTAACGACCGGTACTGAAGCTTTCTTT. Translated, it gives CASSLTTGTEAFF. The chain links TRBV7-3 to TRBJ1-1; D not certain. The CDR3 is made up of 13 amino acids. The V gene lost 0 bases and the J gene lost 5 bases, with 7 bases spanning the gap. From germline, CDR1 is SGHTA and CDR2 FQGTGA. The whole variable domain, remainder taken from reference TRBV7-3 and TRBJ1-1, is GAGVSQTPSNKVTEKGKYVELRCDPISGHTALYWYRQSLGQGPEFLIYFQGTGAADDSGLPNDRFFAVRPEGSVSTLKIQRTERGDSAVYLCASSLTTGTEAFFGQGTRLTVV.

The chain has TRBV18 and TRBJ1-4; no firm D call. This CDR3 has 15 amino acids. Germline assignment: CDR1 KGHSH and CDR2 LQKENI. Trimming took 6 bases from V and 7 from J, leaving 18 bases between them. The CDR3 loop reads CASSAVGVGSEKLFF. Here the CDR3 DNA reads TGTGCCAGCTCCGCGGTGGGCGTGGGGAGTGAAAAACTGTTTTTT.

This clone appeared a few times. The DNA for the CDR3 is TGTGCCAGTAGTATACCGGGACGTAGCTCTGGAAACACCATATATTTT. Translating it yields CASSIPGRSSGNTIYF. J is TRBJ1-3 and V is TRBV19, with D maybe TRBD1 (5 bases). This CDR3 spans 16 amino acids. V was trimmed by 2 bases and J by 0 bases, leaving 11 bases between them. Germline loops: CDR1 LNHDA, CDR2 SQIVND (reference sequence).

The chain recombines TRBV4-2 with TRBJ1-5; D gene uncertain. V gave up 0 bases and J gave up 0 bases, with 9 bases separating them. The CDR3 is 16 residues long. Germline values: CDR1 LGHNA, CDR2 YNFKEQ. The CDR3: CASSQETSFSNQPQHF. The CDR3, as DNA: TGTGCCAGCAGCCAAGAAACAAGCTTTAGCAATCAGCCCCAGCATTTT.

CDR3 loop: CASSQDARSGNQPQHF. CDR3 in DNA: TGTGCCAGCAGCCAAGATGCCAGGTCTGGCAATCAGCCCCAGCATTTT. V and J are TRBV4-2 and TRBJ1-5; no clear D. The germline V and J ends were trimmed by 0 bases and 2 bases, with 11 bases remaining between them. Germline CDR1 LGHNA, CDR2 YNFKEQ. The CDR3 is 16 residues long.

This chain uses TRBV15 with TRBJ2-7; D gene unclear. The CDR3 extends over 13 amino acids. V gave up 8 bases and J gave up 2 bases, with 13 bases separating them. Germline CDR1 LNHNV, CDR2 YYDKDF (reference sequence). Here the CDR3 DNA reads TGTGCCACCCAGCTTGACCTTACCTACGAGCAGTACTTC. Protein sequence: CATQLDLTYEQYF.

The chain recombines TRBV12-3 or TRBV12-4 with TRBJ2-5; D gene uncertain. Between the trimmed V and J ends, which lost 6 bases and 5 bases, there was a span of 13 bases. The CDR3 runs 13 residues. The CDR3 nucleotides are TGTGCCAGCAGGTTTTGGAGTGGCGAGACCCAGTACTTC. This sequence encodes CASRFWSGETQYF.

The CDR3 loop is CASSPSNYGYTF. The CDR3 DNA is TGTGCCAGCAGCCCCTCTAACTATGGCTACACCTTC. The chain is built from TRBV3-1 (or the pseudogene TRBV3-2) and TRBJ1-2; D unclear. Between the trimmed V and J ends, which lost 4 bases and 0 bases, there was a span of 3 bases. CDR1 is LGHDT and CDR2 is YNNKEL in the germline V gene (reference sequence). CDR3 length: 12 residues.

The chain has TRBV29-1 and TRBJ2-7; 7 bases are shared with TRBD2. V gave up 4 bases and J gave up 0 bases; unmatched junction bases: 3. Per the germline V gene, CDR1 is SQVTM and CDR2 is ANQGSEA. The CDR3 has 13 amino acids. The DNA of the CDR3 is TGCAGCGTTGTGGGGGGGAGCTCCTACGAGCAGTACTTC. Translation: CSVVGGSSYEQYF.

The chain links TRBV30 to TRBJ1-5; 8 bases match TRBD1. In germline, CDR1 is GTSNPN, CDR2 SVGIG (reference sequence). The CDR3 contains 15 residues. The V segment lost 0 bases and the J segment 3 bases; nucleotides outside the gene matches: 4. CDR3 sequence reads: CAWSVTGGFNQPQHF. CDR3 sequence (DNA): TGTGCCTGGAGTGTCACAGGGGGTTTCAATCAGCCCCAGCATTTT. The variable domain in full, with the rest retrieved from reference TRBV30 and TRBJ1-5, is SQTIHQWPATLVQPVGSPLSLECTVEGTSNPNLYWYRQAAGRGLQLLFYSVGIGQISSEVPQNLSASRPQDRQFILSSKKLLLSDSGFYLCAWSVTGGFNQPQHFGDGTRLSIL.

This rearrangement joins TRBV19 to TRBJ1-1; D gene ambiguous. This CDR3 region has 13 residues. V was cut by 2 bases and J by 7 bases, with 11 bases left in between. From germline, CDR1 is LNHDA and CDR2 SQIVND (reference sequence). CDR3 sequence reads: CASSIPNTDEAFF. The CDR3 DNA is TGTGCCAGTAGTATACCCAACACCGATGAAGCTTTCTTT.

V usage is TRBV5-1 and J usage is TRBJ1-2; 9 bases match TRBD1. The V gene end was trimmed by 0 bases and the J gene end by 6 bases; junction bases not matched to a gene: 6. CDR1 is SGHRS and CDR2 is YFSETQ in the germline V gene. This CDR3 has 15 residues. The CDR3 spells CASSLAGTGYDGYTF. CDR3 DNA: TGCGCCAGCAGCTTGGCCGGGACAGGGTATGATGGCTACACCTTC.

This clone was counted a few times. J is TRBJ1-2 and V is TRBV19; 8 positions match TRBD1. With 2 bases clipped from V and 9 bases from J, the junction kept 11 bases outside the gene matches. The germline V gene encodes CDR1 LNHDA and CDR2 SQIVND (reference sequence). The CDR3 contains 15 residues. CDR3 DNA: TGTGCCAGTAGTATATCTCGACAGGGGTGGCCCCGCTACACCTTC. The encoded protein is CASSISRQGWPRYTF.

The rearrangement joins TRBV5-6 to TRBJ2-3; 9 bases align to TRBD1. The germline gives CDR1 SGHDT, CDR2 YYEEEE. V shed 0 bases, J shed 6 bases, and the junction held 8 bases outside the gene matches. The CDR3 totals 16 residues. The CDR3 protein is CASSLAGTGLRDTQYF. Here the CDR3 DNA reads TGTGCCAGCAGCTTGGCCGGGACAGGGCTACGGGATACGCAGTATTTT.

The rearrangement uses TRBV4-1 and TRBJ2-7, with D hard to call. Looked up from germline, CDR1 is MGHRA and CDR2 is YSYEKL. The germline V and J ends were trimmed by 1 base and 2 bases, with 12 bases remaining between them. CDR3 length: 15 amino acids. CDR3 bases: TGCGCCAGCAGCCAAGGACGAGGACGCGCCTACGAGCAGTACTTC. This sequence encodes CASSQGRGRAYEQYF.

This chain links TRBV11-2 with TRBJ2-5, with a tentative D call TRBD2 (5 bases). This CDR3 comprises 15 residues. V was shortened by 6 bases and J by 1 base, with 15 bases between the two germline ends. Germline V gives CDR1 SGHAT, CDR2 FQNNGV. CDR3 nucleotide sequence: TGTGCCAGCAGAGGACTCAGGAGATCCCAAGAGACCCAGTACTTC. This codes for CASRGLRRSQETQYF. Combining the CDR3 with reference TRBV11-2 and TRBJ2-5 gives the whole variable domain EAGVAQSPRYKIIEKRQSVAFWCNPISGHATLYWYQQILGQGPKLLIQFQNNGVVDDSQLPKDRFSAERLKGVDSTLKIQPAKLEDSAVYLCASRGLRRSQETQYFGPGTRLLVL.